The 28 T cell receptor beta chains listed next were all sequenced from one sample in a study of T cell changes during pregnancy in multiple sclerosis. Generated by immunoSEQ multiplex PCR, the TCRdb table keeps only in-frame clones and is missing some. The table lists 50,000 to 70,000 clones, 93% of them singletons, with approximately 1.8% in the top ten. The sequencing here drew on peripheral blood, taken after pregnancy. These receptors were obtained from a female donor with multiple sclerosis, enrolled in a pregnancy study.

The rearrangement joins TRBV5-1 to TRBJ2-3; D uncertain. Gene TRBJ1-5 matches the end of the DNA better, so the J call may be wrong. CDR1 and CDR2 from the germline V gene are SGHRS and YFSETQ. CDR3 size: 16 residues. The CDR3 here is CASSLRVSPSTDTQHF. CDR3 bases: TGCGCCAGCAGCTTGCGCGTCTCTCCTAGCACAGATACGCAGCATTTT.

The V and J genes are TRBV6-5 and TRBJ1-2, with no clear D. V shed 0 bases and J shed 0 bases, with 11 bases lying between them. There are 16 residues in the CDR3. Germline V gives CDR1 MNHEY, CDR2 SVGAGI. DNA of the CDR3: TGTGCCAGCAGTTACTCGGGCCATCCAGCTAACTATGGCTACACCTTC. This codes for CASSYSGHPANYGYTF.

The chain links TRBV9 to TRBJ2-1; D possibly corresponds to TRBD2 (5 bases). The CDR3 runs to 17 residues. CDR1 is SGDLS, CDR2 YYNGEE, per germline. The V end was cut by 0 bases, the J end by 5 bases, with 18 bases between. CDR3: CASSVDPRAPGNNEQFF. DNA of the CDR3: TGTGCCAGCAGCGTAGACCCTCGGGCGCCCGGGAACAATGAGCAGTTCTTC.

The chain combines TRBV11-3 with TRBJ1-2; maybe TRBD1 (5 bases). CDR3 length: 15 amino acids. Germline lookup yields CDR1 SGHNT and CDR2 YENEEA. The V end was cut by 0 bases, the J end by 4 bases, with 12 bases between. The CDR3 nucleotides read TGTGCCAGCAGCTTAGATATGGGGACTTCCTATGGCTACACCTTC. Protein sequence: CASSLDMGTSYGYTF.

J is TRBJ1-2 and V is TRBV15; 8 bases match TRBD1. Unmatched junction bases numbered 3, after V lost 0 bases and J lost 3 bases. The germline gives CDR1 LNHNV, CDR2 YYDKDF (reference sequence). The CDR3 consists of 15 residues. DNA of the CDR3: TGTGCCACCAGCAGAGATCAGGGGGCGTACTATGGCTACACCTTC. It specifies CATSRDQGAYYGYTF.

The V gene is TRBV19, the J gene TRBJ2-7; 7 bases fit TRBD2. Looked up from germline, CDR1 is LNHDA and CDR2 is SQIVND (reference sequence). The CDR3 runs to 14 residues. V was clipped by 11 bases and J by 5 bases; unmatched bases: 15. CDR3 protein: CASQREGQGNEQYF. The CDR3 DNA sequence: TGTGCCTCACAAAGGGAGGGCCAGGGTAACGAGCAGTACTTC.

The chain combines TRBV4-1 with TRBJ2-1; 9 nucleotides align to TRBD2. CDR3 size: 17 residues. From germline, CDR1 is MGHRA and CDR2 YSYEKL. The J segment lost 8 bases and the V segment lost 1 base, leaving 12 bases of the junction unmatched. The CDR3 DNA sequence: TGCGCCAGCAGCCAAGGGCTAGCGGGACCCCTCACCCATGAGCAGTTCTTC. This encodes CASSQGLAGPLTHEQFF.

This CDR3 is CASSAIQGSTGELFF. DNA of the CDR3: TGTGCCAGCAGCGCCATACAGGGCTCCACCGGGGAGCTGTTTTTT. The chain is built from TRBV9 and TRBJ2-2; tentatively, D is TRBD1 (6 bases). The CDR3 is 15 residues long. CDR1 and CDR2 from the germline V gene are SGDLS and YYNGEE. V was clipped by 3 bases and J by 4 bases, with 13 bases between them.

The chain uses TRBV18 and TRBJ1-1; TRBD1 agrees at 8 bases. The CDR3 runs to 14 residues. Germline V gives CDR1 KGHSH, CDR2 LQKENI. V shed 2 bases and J 5 bases; nucleotides not matched to a gene: 4. CDR3 protein: CASSPSTGGTEAFF. The CDR3 nucleotides read TGTGCCAGCTCACCATCAACAGGGGGAACTGAAGCTTTCTTT. The variable domain in full, completed from reference TRBV18 and TRBJ1-1, reads NAGVMQNPRHLVRRRGQEARLRCSPMKGHSHVYWYRQLPEEGLKFMVYLQKENIIDESGMPKERFSAEFPKEGPSILRIQQVVRGDSAAYFCASSPSTGGTEAFFGQGTRLTVV.

The chain is built from TRBV6-5 and TRBJ2-7; the match to TRBD2 covers 8 bases. This CDR3 spans 15 amino acids. J was trimmed by 7 bases and V by 6 bases; bases with no gene match: 14. Germline CDR1 is MNHEY and CDR2 is SVGAGI. In nucleotides, the CDR3 is TGTGCCAGCAGACTCACGGGAGGGGGGCTTTGGGAGCAGTACTTC. Translated: CASRLTGGGLWEQYF.

This clone was seen once. V is TRBV7-9 and J is TRBJ1-3; unclear D gene. V was cut by 5 bases and J by 0 bases, with 17 bases left in between. The CDR3 totals 17 residues. The germline CDR1 and CDR2 sequences are SEHNR and FQNEAQ (reference sequence). CDR3 DNA sequence: TGTGCCAGCAGCCCTCGGGTCAGAGACGGCTCTGGAAACACCATATATTTT. This sequence encodes CASSPRVRDGSGNTIYF.

The gene calls are TRBV18 and TRBJ1-1; 10 bases are shared with TRBD1. CDR3 length: 13 amino acids. From germline, CDR1 is KGHSH and CDR2 LQKENI. Losses at the gene ends were 3 bases for V and 8 bases for J; bases not matched to a gene: 3. CDR3 amino acids: CASSPRDRGEAFF. CDR3 coding DNA: TGTGCCAGCTCACCCAGGGACAGGGGAGAAGCTTTCTTT.

The gene calls are TRBV7-9 and TRBJ2-5; 7 positions match TRBD1. The CDR3 covers 15 residues. In germline, CDR1 is SEHNR, CDR2 FQNEAQ (reference sequence). Losses at the gene ends were 4 bases for V and 3 bases for J; bases not matched to a gene: 8. The CDR3 sequence is CASSSLTGWEETQYF. The CDR3 DNA is TGTGCCAGCAGCTCCCTGACAGGGTGGGAAGAGACCCAGTACTTC. Filled out from reference TRBV7-9 and TRBJ2-5, the complete variable domain reads DTGVSQNPRHKITKRGQNVTFRCDPISEHNRLYWYRQTLGQGPEFLTYFQNEAQLEKSRLLSDRFSAERPKGSFSTLEIQRTEQGDSAMYLCASSSLTGWEETQYFGPGTRLLVL.

In this sample, this clone turned up a few times. The chain couples TRBV5-4 to TRBJ1-3, with D hard to call. This CDR3 is 14 amino acids long. The germline V gene has CDR1 SGHNT and CDR2 YYREEE (reference sequence). The V and J ends lost 4 bases and 0 bases respectively, with 8 bases between them. The DNA for the CDR3 is TGTGCCAGCAGCCGCGAGGGCTCTGGAAACACCATATATTTT. This sequence encodes CASSREGSGNTIYF.

Only a few counts were recorded for this clone. The chain uses TRBV7-2 and TRBJ2-7, with D perhaps matching TRBD2 (6 bases). The V end was cut by 5 bases, the J end by 6 bases, with 17 bases between. Germline V gene data show CDR1 as SGHTA and CDR2 as FQGNSA. The CDR3 covers 14 residues. As DNA, the CDR3 is TGTGCCAGCAGCCTCCGGGACCGGGGGTCCGAGCAGTACTTC. Translated, it gives CASSLRDRGSEQYF.

This chain links TRBV19 with TRBJ1-5; 12 positions agree with TRBD1. With V trimmed by 3 bases and J by 11 bases, 8 bases remained unmatched. The germline CDR1 and CDR2 sequences are LNHDA and SQIVND (reference sequence). The CDR3 is 15 amino acids. The CDR3 DNA is TGTGCCAGTAGTATGACCGGGACAGGGGGCGCGACCCAGCATTTT. Translated, it gives CASSMTGTGGATQHF.

V and J are TRBV6-5 and TRBJ1-2; 7 nucleotides line up with TRBD1. V lost 6 bases and J lost 4; bases outside the gene matches: 5. This CDR3 has 13 residues. Germline V gives CDR1 MNHEY, CDR2 SVGAGI. The CDR3 DNA reads TGTGCCAGCAGGCGGGACAGCCTCTATGGCTACACCTTC. It encodes CASRRDSLYGYTF.

The chain joins TRBV18 to TRBJ2-7, with D possibly being TRBD1 (6 bases). Germline CDR1 is KGHSH and CDR2 is LQKENI. The CDR3 totals 13 residues. Trimming took 3 bases from V and 5 from J, leaving 11 bases between them. The CDR3 DNA follows: TGTGCCAGCTCACCGGACAGATTAGACGAGCAGTACTTC. Translating it yields CASSPDRLDEQYF.

The rearrangement uses TRBV7-6 and TRBJ2-7, with 9 bases lining up with TRBD2. CDR1 and CDR2 (germline): SGHVS, FNYEAQ. The CDR3 sequence is 13 residues long. The ends lost 3 bases at V and 6 bases at J; junction bases unmatched: 3. CDR3: CASSLREGPEQYF. Here the CDR3 DNA reads TGTGCCAGCAGCTTGCGGGAGGGCCCCGAGCAGTACTTC.

V usage is TRBV6-1 and J usage is TRBJ2-2, with a weak D call TRBD2 (5 bases). The CDR3 length is 15 residues. Germline lookup yields CDR1 MNHNS and CDR2 SASEGT. V was trimmed by 2 bases and J by 2 bases, leaving 9 bases between them. This CDR3 reads CASSEIGLNTGELFF. The CDR3 DNA is TGTGCCAGCAGTGAAATAGGACTCAACACCGGGGAGCTGTTTTTT.

J is TRBJ2-5 and V is TRBV5-1; D is possibly TRBD2 (5 bases). The closer fit of TRBJ2-7 to the DNA end suggests the J call may be wrong. The CDR3 totals 15 residues. Germline CDR1 SGHRS, CDR2 YFSETQ. CDR3 in DNA: TGCGCCAGCAGACCACGGGATGTTGCATCCTACGAGCAGTACTTC. Encoded protein: CASRPRDVASYEQYF.

The chain joins TRBV11-1 to TRBJ2-7; 7 positions agree with TRBD2. The CDR3 contains 13 residues. Germline loops: CDR1 SGHAT, CDR2 FQDESV (reference sequence). The V and J ends lost 4 bases and 3 bases, in that order; junction bases with no gene match: 3. The CDR3 reads CASSSGLLYEQYF. The CDR3 nucleotides read TGTGCCAGCAGCTCGGGACTACTCTACGAGCAGTACTTC.

J is TRBJ1-1 and V is TRBV6-1; TRBD1 agrees at 7 bases. The CDR3 is made up of 13 amino acids. CDR1 is MNHNS and CDR2 is SASEGT in the germline V gene. The V and J ends lost 3 bases and 10 bases, in that order; junction bases with no gene match: 8. DNA of the CDR3: TGTGCCAGCAGTGATACAGGGGCCTTATTAGCTTTCTTT. Translated, it gives CASSDTGALLAFF.

V gene TRBV5-1 combines with J gene TRBJ2-5; D is uncertain. Germline V lookup: CDR1 SGHRS, CDR2 YFSETQ. Deletions cut 0 bases from V and 7 bases from J, with 10 bases between. The length of the CDR3 is 13 residues. The CDR3 region is CASSLAVGRTQYF. In nucleotides, the CDR3 is TGCGCCAGCAGCTTGGCCGTTGGCCGGACCCAGTACTTC.

V usage is TRBV9 and J usage is TRBJ1-2; D possibly corresponds to TRBD1 (6 bases). Germline V gene lookup returns CDR1 SGDLS and CDR2 YYNGEE. V lost 0 bases and J lost 5, with 14 bases in between. This CDR3 is 15 amino acids long. In nucleotides, the CDR3 is TGTGCCAGCAGCGTAGATATGGGGGCAGGGTATGGCTACACCTTC. Amino acid sequence: CASSVDMGAGYGYTF.

This sequence joins TRBV4-3 and TRBJ2-2; D may be TRBD2 (6 bases). Per the germline V gene, CDR1 is LGHNA and CDR2 is YSLEER. The CDR3 covers 16 residues. Trimming cost V 2 bases and J 3 bases, with 13 bases left between them. CDR3 DNA sequence: TGCGCCAGCAGCCAAAAACCGGGACTCCACACCGGGGAGCTGTTTTTT. Its translation is CASSQKPGLHTGELFF.

The chain recombines TRBV4-3 with TRBJ2-1; D is possibly TRBD2 (5 bases). The CDR3 has 14 residues. Trimming took 0 bases from V and 7 from J, leaving 10 bases between them. Germline lookup yields CDR1 LGHNA and CDR2 YSLEER. DNA for the CDR3: TGCGCCAGCAGCCAAGAAGTGGAGGCAAATGAGCAGTTCTTC. Encoded protein: CASSQEVEANEQFF.

V is TRBV28 and J is TRBJ2-2, with 7 bases identical to TRBD2. This CDR3 region has 15 residues. J lost 1 base, V lost 6 bases, and 5 bases had no gene match. Germline loops: CDR1 MDHEN, CDR2 SYDVKM. The CDR3 bases are TGTGCCAGCAGCCTCGGACTAGGGAACACCGGGGAGCTGTTTTTT. This codes for CASSLGLGNTGELFF.